This T cell receptor beta chain was documented in a study of human T cells and chemical hapten exposure. About the research overall: Women made up most patients, who had alopecia areata, totalis or universalis.

The study, taken as a whole, reports: Unchanged with DPC sensitization were TCRs above 1 in 1000 frequency.

The CDR3 consists of 15 residues. Germline V CDR1 and CDR2: SNHLY, FYNNEI. After removal of 1 base from V and 7 bases from J, the junction contained 8 bases not matched to a gene. This sample's time point: patch test 3, about 24 weeks after DPC sensitization. This sample's treatment: therapeutic diphenylcyclopropenone sensitization with weekly scalp DPC. As the library was built, unique molecular identifiers were attached to individual cDNA molecules. Original processing methods: A typical sample had some 96,000 TCRs, with about 23,224 to 690,600 overall. Using its own MiXCR run on the RACE reads, TCRdb lists one record per CDR3 protein. The V and J calls follow TCRdb's processing rather than the paper's. The sample records approximately 110,000 distinct CDR3 sequences, roughly a third being singletons. Comment on this clonotype: What it binds is not known.

The source of this sequence is a man aged 35-49 years with alopecia areata. Some clones in this sample may be carry-over from other donors' samples. The source material was whole blood, sampled in connection with sensitization to the hapten diphenylcyclopropenone (DPC). The genes are TRBV2 and TRBJ1-1, with TRBD1 identical over 8 bases. For the CDR3, the DNA is TGTGCCAGCAGTGAAGTGCAGGGGGCGCTGGGTGAAGCTTTCTTT. It codes for CASSEVQGALGEAFF.